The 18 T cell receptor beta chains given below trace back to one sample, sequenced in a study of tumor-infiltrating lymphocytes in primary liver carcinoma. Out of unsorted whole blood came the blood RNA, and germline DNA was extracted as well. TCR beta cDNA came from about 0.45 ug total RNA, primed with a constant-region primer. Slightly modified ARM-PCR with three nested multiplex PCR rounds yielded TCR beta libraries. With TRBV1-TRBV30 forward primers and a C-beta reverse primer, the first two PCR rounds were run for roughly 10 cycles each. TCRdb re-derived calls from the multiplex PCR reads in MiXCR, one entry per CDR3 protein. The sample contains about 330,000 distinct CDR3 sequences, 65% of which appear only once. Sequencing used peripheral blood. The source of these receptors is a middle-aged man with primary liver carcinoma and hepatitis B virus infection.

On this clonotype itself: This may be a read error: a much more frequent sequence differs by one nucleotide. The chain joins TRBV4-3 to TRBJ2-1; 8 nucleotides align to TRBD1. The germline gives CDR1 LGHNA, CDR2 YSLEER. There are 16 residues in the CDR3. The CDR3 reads CTSTPPRDRRYNEQFF. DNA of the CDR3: TGCACCAGCACCCCCCCGCGGGACAGGAGATACAATGAGCAGTTCTTC.

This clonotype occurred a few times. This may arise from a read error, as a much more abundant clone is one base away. The CDR3 DNA is TGTGCCAGCAGCTTAGGGGTTGCCCCTTACAATGAGCAGTTCTTC. It encodes CASSLGVAPYNEQFF. This chain connects TRBV11-2 to TRBJ2-1; D remains ambiguous. Germline V lookup: CDR1 SGHAT, CDR2 FQNNGV. V lost 1 base, J lost 4 bases, and 11 bases lay in between. This CDR3 contains 15 residues.

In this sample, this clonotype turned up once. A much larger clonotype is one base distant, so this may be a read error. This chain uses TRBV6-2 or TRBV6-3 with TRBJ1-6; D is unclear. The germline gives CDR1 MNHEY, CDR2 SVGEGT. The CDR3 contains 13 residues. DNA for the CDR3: TGTGTCACTCGCGACCCGCCGGGCTCACCCCTCCACTTT. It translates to CVTRDPPGSPLHF.

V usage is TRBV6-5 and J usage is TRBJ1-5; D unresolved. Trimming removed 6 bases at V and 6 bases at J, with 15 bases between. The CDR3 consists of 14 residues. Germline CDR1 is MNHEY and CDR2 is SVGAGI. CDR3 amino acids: CASSDGGIGQPQHF. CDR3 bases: TGTGCCAGCAGCGACGGCGGGATCGGTCAGCCCCAGCATTTT.

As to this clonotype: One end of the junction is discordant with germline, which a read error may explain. CDR3: CVSSVGTGGQRQHF. The CDR3 DNA reads TGTGTCAGCAGCGTCGGGACAGGGGGTCAGCGCCAGCATTTT. The rearrangement links TRBV11-2 to TRBJ1-5; 11 nucleotides line up with TRBD1. The length of the CDR3 is 14 residues. In germline, CDR1 is SGHAT, CDR2 FQNNGV.

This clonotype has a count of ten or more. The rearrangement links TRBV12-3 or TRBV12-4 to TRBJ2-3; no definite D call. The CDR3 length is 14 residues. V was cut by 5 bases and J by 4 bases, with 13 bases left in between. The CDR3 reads CASSESGVADTQYF. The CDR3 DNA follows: TGTGCCAGCAGTGAATCGGGTGTGGCAGATACGCAGTATTTT.

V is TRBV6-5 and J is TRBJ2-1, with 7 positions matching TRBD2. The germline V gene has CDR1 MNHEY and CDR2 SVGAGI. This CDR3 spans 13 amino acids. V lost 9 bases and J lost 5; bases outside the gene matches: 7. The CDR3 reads CARLSGTNNEQFF. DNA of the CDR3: TGTGCCAGGCTCTCCGGGACTAACAATGAGCAGTTCTTC.

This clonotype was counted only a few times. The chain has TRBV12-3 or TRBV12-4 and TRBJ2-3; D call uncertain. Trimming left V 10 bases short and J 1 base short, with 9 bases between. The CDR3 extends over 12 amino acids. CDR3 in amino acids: CANTTGTDTQYF. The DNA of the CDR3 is TGTGCCAACACCACTGGCACAGATACGCAGTATTTT.

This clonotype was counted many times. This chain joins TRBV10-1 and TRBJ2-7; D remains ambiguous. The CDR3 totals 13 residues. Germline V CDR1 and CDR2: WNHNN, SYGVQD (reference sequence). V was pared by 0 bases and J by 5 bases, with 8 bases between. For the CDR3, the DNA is TGCGCCAGCAGTGAGTCGGGTCGGGACGAGCAGTACTTC. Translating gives CASSESGRDEQYF.

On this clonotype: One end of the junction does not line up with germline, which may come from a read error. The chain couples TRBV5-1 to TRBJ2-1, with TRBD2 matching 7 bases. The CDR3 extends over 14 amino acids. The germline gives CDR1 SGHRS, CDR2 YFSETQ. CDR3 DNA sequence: TGCGCCAGCAGCTTGGATAGCGGGTCTAGGCCCCAGTGCTTC. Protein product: CASSLDSGSRPQCF.

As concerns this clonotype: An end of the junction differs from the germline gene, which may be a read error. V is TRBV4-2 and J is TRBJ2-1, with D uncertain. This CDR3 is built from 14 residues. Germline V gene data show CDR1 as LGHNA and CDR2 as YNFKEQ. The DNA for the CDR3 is TGTGCAAGCAGCCAGGAGAAATGGCTCGGTGAGCGGTTCTTC. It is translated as CASSQEKWLGERFF.

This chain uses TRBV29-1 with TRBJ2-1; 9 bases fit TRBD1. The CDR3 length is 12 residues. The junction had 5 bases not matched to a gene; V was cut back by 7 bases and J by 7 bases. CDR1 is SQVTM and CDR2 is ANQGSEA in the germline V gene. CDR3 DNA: TGCAGCGCTCGACAGGGGGAGAATGAGCAGTTCTTC. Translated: CSARQGENEQFF.

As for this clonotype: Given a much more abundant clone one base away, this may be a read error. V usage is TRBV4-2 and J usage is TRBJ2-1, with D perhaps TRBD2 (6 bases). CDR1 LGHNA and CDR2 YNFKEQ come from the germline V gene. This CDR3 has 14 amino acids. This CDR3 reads CASRPTSTANEHFF. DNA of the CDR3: TGTGCCAGCCGACCGACTAGTACTGCCAATGAGCACTTCTTC.

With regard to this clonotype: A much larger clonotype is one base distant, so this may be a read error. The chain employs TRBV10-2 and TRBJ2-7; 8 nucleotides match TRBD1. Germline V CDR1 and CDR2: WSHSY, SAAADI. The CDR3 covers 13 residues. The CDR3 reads CASSPGQAYERYF. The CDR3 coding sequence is TGCGCCAGCAGTCCGGGACAGGCCTACGAGCGGTACTTC.

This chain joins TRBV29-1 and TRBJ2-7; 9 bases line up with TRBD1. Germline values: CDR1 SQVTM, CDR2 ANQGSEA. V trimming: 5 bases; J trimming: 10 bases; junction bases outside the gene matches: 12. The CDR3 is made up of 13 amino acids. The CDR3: CSVLGTGGGDQYF. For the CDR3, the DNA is TGCAGCGTTCTCGGAACAGGGGGCGGGGATCAGTACTTC.

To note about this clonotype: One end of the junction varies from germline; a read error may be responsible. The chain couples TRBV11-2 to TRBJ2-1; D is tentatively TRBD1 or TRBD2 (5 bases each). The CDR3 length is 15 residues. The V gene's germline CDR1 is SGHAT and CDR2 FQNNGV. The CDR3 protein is CASSLGEGIEDEKFF. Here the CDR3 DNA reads TGTGCCAGCAGCTTAGGTGAGGGGATCGAGGATGAGAAGTTCTTC.

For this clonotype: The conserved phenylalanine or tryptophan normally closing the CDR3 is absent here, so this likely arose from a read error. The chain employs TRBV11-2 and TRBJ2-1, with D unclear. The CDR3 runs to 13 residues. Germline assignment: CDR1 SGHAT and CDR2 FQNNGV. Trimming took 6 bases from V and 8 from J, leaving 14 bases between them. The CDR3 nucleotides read TGTGCCAGCAGGACCTTTAGGGAATATGAGCAGTTCTCC. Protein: CASRTFREYEQFS.

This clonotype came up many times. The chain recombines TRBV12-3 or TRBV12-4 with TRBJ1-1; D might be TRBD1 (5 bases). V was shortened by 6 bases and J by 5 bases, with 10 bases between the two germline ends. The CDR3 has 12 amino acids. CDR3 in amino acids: CASSLKGTEAFF. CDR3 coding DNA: TGTGCCAGCAGCCTGAAGGGGACTGAAGCTTTCTTT.